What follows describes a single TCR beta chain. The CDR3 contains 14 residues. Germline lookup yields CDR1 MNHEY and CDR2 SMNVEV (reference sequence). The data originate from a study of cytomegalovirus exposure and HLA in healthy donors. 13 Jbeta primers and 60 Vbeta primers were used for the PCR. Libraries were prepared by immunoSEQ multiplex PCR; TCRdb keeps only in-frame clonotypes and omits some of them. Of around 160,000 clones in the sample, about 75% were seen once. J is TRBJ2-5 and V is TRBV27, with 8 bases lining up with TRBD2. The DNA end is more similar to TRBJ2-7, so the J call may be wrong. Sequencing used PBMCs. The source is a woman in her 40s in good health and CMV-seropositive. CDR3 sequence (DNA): TGTGCCAGCAGTTCCGGGGGGGCCTCCTACGAGCAGTACTTC. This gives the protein CASSSGGASYEQYF.